The source of this T cell receptor (beta chain) is a study of cytomegalovirus exposure and HLA in healthy donors (dated by TCRdb to the late 2010s). The study in broad terms: An earlier analysis of roughly 630 of the donors reported about 290 Gb of sequence data and some 100 million unique TCR beta sequences from some 180 million T cells. An early release that covered about 600 HLA-typed donors contained about 300 gigabases of sequencing data and tens of millions of unique TCR sequences. The genetic ancestry cluster associated with self-reported Caucasian donors included approximately 85% of the 398 genotyped donors. The study was designed to test whether signatures of past pathogen exposure could be identified by cataloging public T cell receptors. Using immunosequencing, the study profiled T cell repertoires from 500 to 800 subjects and related those repertoires to cytomegalovirus serostatus. A separate validation cohort of 90 to 150 different subjects was used in addition to the approximately 640-subject first cohort. The study combined high-throughput TCR immunosequencing, statistical association of individual TCRs with disease status, and machine learning to predict cytomegalovirus infection status. A later analysis re-examined previously published TCR beta repertoires from 600 to 700 donors and added high-resolution HLA genotyping to investigate patterns of TCR occurrence. Rather than using new phenotypic data, the later analysis identified candidate immune exposures from TCR beta sequences and from how often those sequences occurred across donors. An earlier analysis of around 640 of the donors used high-throughput TCR beta sequencing to judge whether each TCR beta V gene segment behaved as functional or pseudogenic. Donor age, sex, ethnicity and CMV serostatus were compiled alongside the repertoire data. A later genetic analysis took genome-wide SNP genotypes for about three fifths of the roughly 700 donors and used that subset as a discovery cohort. All discovery cohort repertoires had been generated using a single sequencing platform. Both class I and class II loci were covered by HLA typing, at four-digit resolution. Typing coverage differed by locus: A, B, C, DRB1 and DQB1 were typed in about 629-640 donors, DQA1 in 522, DPA1 in nearly 610, and DPB1 in just under 480. Roughly five DR-DQ haplotypes were treated as single units for association and clustering because of strong linkage in the cohort. Among around 400 genotyped donors of the cohort, an average of around 240,000 unique TCR beta nucleotide sequences was sequenced per donor, of which about 18% were non-productive. Overall study outcomes, separate from this receptor: A later analysis reported that several top co-occurrence clusters appeared linked to parvovirus B19, influenza, CMV and Epstein-Barr virus. In an earlier analysis of some 550 of the donors, most TCR beta V segments were observed in productive rearrangements about 90% or about 30% of the time, broadly matching IMGT annotations. Most TCR sequences were observed very rarely across donors, whereas some public TCRs were present in many individuals. The authors suggested that the approach could potentially be extended to other disease states and immunological phenotypes. A later analysis found that TCR association rates varied across HLA loci, with DRB1 alleles showing the most associated TCRs and HLA-C alleles the fewest. Compared with the roughly 700-donor mean, donors in an Asian-associated ancestry cluster had fewer N-insertions in productive TCRs, according to a later genetic analysis. A further reported finding was that TCR beta sequences accurately predicted the HLA-A and HLA-B alleles for most subjects in the first cohort. Specific HLA alleles were associated with 16,951 TCR beta sequences at a false discovery rate of 0.05 in a later analysis. About 15 rarely observed V segments, including chromosome 9 orphons, were excluded from the earlier analysis of about 600 of the donors because counts were too low. When HLA alleles, especially DR and DQ, strongly co-occurred, TCR associations were difficult to assign to individual alleles. In the study, 150 to 200 TCR beta chains were listed as associated with cytomegalovirus. In vitro tests confirmed that a few of the cytomegalovirus-associated TCR beta chains recognize cytomegalovirus antigens. Linkage disequilibrium might explain the correlated functional status among segregating V segments, but an unknown experimental factor could not be excluded. CMV serostatus was the only immune exposure information available for the cohort. Because some donors lacked HLA typing at each locus, the association tests relied only on the typed subset. The classifier was reported to diagnose cytomegalovirus status with high specificity and sensitivity in both the original cohort and the validation cohort. Roughly uniform sequencing depth across donors was assumed in presence/absence analyses, although this assumption may not hold. Some IMGT-functional V segments, including TRBV6-2 and TRBV6-3, could not be distinguished by the 87-base-pair reads and were therefore excluded. V-gene and J-gene trimming of TCR beta chains was associated with a missense DCLRE1C variant in a later genetic analysis, and the association was replicated in an independent cohort. In a later analysis, most CMV-associated TCR beta chains were found to appear HLA-restricted, with HLA associations seemingly driven largely by CMV exposure. In a later analysis, HLA-associated TCR beta chains showed more clonal expansion and lower generation probabilities than non-associated chains that were equally common. Only TCR beta chains were sequenced in this cohort, and the absence of alpha or paired-chain data limited detectable features. The sequencing pipeline was judged likely to have produced a cluster of highly shared sequence variants as a technical artifact.

The cohort consisted of 600 or so healthy bone marrow donors. At the time of sampling, all cohort members were nominally healthy, though unrecorded immune exposures were likely present. The donor tested CMV seropositive and was one of the 289 seropositive cohort members. Each donor provided a peripheral blood sample, and peripheral blood mononuclear cells were used for TCR beta sequencing. The Qiagen DNeasy Blood Extraction Kit was used to extract genomic DNA from the blood cell samples. From cysteine to phenylalanine, the CDR3 is 11 amino acids long. Kept here is only the CDR3 DNA, which spans 33 bases and is read in frame from base 1. CDR1 and CDR2 are read off the germline V gene (reference sequence) as SEHNR and FQNEAQ. Trimming removed 11 bases from V and 1 base from J, leaving 8 bases between the germline ends. This clone was counted a few times. The specificity of this receptor is unknown. Per-base qualities were not stored, and no clone one base away is much larger.

Library generation was performed with the immunoSEQ multiplex PCR assay. A mixture of 60 forward primers for TCR Vbeta segments and 13 reverse primers for TCR Jbeta segments was used in the multiplex PCR. Amplification of the CDR3 region of rearranged TCR beta genes was performed with a multiplex PCR assay on genomic DNA. On the Illumina HiSeq System, the amplified TCR beta libraries were sequenced as 87-base-pair reads. In the source study's methods: In a later analysis, some 80 million unique TCR beta chains were counted across the 650 to 700 repertoires, and approximately 11 million of these chains were shared by at least two donors. Raw reads were error-corrected and collapsed into unique sequences by a nearest-neighbor algorithm in which closely related sequences were merged to remove PCR and sequencing errors. CDR3 sequences were aligned to IMGT reference sequences to assign V, D and J gene segments. Each retained sequence needed at least a six-nucleotide match to both a V gene segment and a J gene segment. A rearrangement was called productive if the CDR3 had no stop codons and remained in frame with V and J, and every other rearrangement was called non-productive. CDR3 was defined according to IMGT convention as the region running from the second conserved V-encoded cysteine to the conserved J-encoded phenylalanine. In an earlier analysis of just under 600 of the donors, sequences lacking an unambiguous match to a single V gene segment were excluded. An earlier analysis of fewer than 750 of the donors called V segments functional above 56.7% productive rearrangements and segregating when the between-donor standard deviation exceeded 5%. A statistical classification framework was built for diagnosing cytomegalovirus status from the catalog of TCR beta chain sequences. In a later analysis, TCR nucleotide sequences were compared against IMGT/GENE-DB human TR gene sequences so that V and J genes could be assigned. Using the TCRdist pipeline, a later analysis assigned CDR3 sequences along with most-parsimonious VDJ recombination scenarios. In a later analysis, each TCR beta chain was defined by its CDR3 amino acid sequence together with its V-gene family, and reads lacking a unique V-gene family were excluded. In a later analysis, nearly 600 highly shared, low-generation-probability nucleotide sequences were removed to address suspected cross-contamination and a sequencing artifact. For each public chain, a later analysis derived a clonal expansion index from normalized ranks of inferred template counts within each repertoire. Generation probabilities in a later analysis came from a VDJ recombination model fitted to out-of-frame rearrangements, and those results were checked against IGoR. In a later analysis, hypergeometric tests were used to score TCR-TCR, TCR-HLA and TCR-CMV co-occurrence, with a repertoire-size bias correction applied to TCR pairs. In a later analysis, false discovery rates were estimated by permuting HLA or CMV assignments 20 times. In a later analysis, co-occurring TCRs were grouped using DBSCAN, and TCRdist sequence similarity was added for clustering within HLA-allele-positive subsets. Repertoires with fewer than 30,000 or more than 120,000 public chains, plus five repertoires with anomalous nucleotide sharing, were excluded from co-occurrence clustering. In its TCRdb copy, this immuneACCESS table keeps in-frame sequences only and misses some clones. Where compared with another copy, unresolved V genes explain less than half of these, and the others have no known cause. The V and J calls and the clone size are those of that table, but D and trimming were determined from the DNA. Recorded for this sample are 100,000 to 150,000 clones; roughly a sixth of them occurred a single time. The biggest ten clones account for about 3% of the sample.

Recombination joined TRBV7-9 with TRBJ1-1; D gene: possibly TRBD1, on 6 matching bases. Material for sequencing was PBMCs. The origin of this receptor is a female donor in good health and CMV-seropositive. DNA sequence: TGTGCCGGACAGAAGAACACTGAAGCTTTCTTT. Its protein reads: CAGQKNTEAFF.